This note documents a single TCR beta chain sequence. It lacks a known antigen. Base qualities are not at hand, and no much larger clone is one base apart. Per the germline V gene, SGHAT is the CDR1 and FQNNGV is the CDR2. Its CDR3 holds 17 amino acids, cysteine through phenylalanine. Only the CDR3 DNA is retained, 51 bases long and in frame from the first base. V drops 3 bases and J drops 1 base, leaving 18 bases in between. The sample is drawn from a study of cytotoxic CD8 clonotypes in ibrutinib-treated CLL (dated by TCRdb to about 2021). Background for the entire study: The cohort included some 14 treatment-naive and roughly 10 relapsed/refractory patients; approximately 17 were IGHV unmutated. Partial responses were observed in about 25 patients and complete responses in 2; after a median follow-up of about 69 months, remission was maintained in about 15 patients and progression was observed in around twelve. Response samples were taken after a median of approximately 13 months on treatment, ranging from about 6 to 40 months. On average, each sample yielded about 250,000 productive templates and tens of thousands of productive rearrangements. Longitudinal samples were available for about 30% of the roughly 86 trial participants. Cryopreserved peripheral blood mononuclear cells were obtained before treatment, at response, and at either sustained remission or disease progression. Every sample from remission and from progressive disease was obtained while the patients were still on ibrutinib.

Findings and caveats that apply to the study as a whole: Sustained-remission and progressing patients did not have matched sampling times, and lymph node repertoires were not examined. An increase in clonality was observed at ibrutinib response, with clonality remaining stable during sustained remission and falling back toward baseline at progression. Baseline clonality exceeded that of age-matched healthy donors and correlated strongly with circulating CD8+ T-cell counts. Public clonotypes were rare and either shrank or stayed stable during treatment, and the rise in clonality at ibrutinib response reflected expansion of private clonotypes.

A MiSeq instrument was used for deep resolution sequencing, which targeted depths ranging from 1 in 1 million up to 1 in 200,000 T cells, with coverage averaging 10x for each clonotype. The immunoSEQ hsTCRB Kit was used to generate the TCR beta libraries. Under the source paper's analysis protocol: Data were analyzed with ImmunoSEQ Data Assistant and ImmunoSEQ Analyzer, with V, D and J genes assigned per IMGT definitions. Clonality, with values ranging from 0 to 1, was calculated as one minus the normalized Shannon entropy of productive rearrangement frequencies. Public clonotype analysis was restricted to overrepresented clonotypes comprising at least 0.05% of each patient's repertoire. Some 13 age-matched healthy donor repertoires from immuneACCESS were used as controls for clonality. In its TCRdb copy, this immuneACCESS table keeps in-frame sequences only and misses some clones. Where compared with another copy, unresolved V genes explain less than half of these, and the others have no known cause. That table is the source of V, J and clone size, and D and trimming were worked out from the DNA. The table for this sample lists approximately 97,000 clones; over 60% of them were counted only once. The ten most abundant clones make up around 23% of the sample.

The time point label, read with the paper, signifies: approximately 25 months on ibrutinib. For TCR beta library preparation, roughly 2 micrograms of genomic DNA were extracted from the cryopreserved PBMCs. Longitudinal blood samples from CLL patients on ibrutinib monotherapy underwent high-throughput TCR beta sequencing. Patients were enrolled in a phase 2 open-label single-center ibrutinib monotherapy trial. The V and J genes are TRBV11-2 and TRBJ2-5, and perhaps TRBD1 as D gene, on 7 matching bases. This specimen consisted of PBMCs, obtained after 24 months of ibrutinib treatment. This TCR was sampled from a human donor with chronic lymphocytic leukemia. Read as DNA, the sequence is TGTGCCAGCAGCTTTCCCCTAGGGGGGACAGTCCAAGAGACCCAGTACTTC. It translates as CASSFPLGGTVQETQYF.